This paragraph covers one T cell receptor beta chain sequence. The data derive from a study of beta chain features in type 1 diabetes. J gave up 4 bases and V 1 base, and 9 bases lay outside the gene matches. The V gene's germline CDR1 is KGHSH and CDR2 LQKENI. This CDR3 region has 18 residues. cDNA synthesis used the whole RNA isolate, giving expressed TCRB sequences. The data were produced by immunoSEQ multiplex PCR, yet TCRdb's version contains in-frame clones alone and is incomplete. The sample contains hundreds of thousands of clones, 17% of which appear only once. The clonotype comes from a woman aged 18 to 35 in good health. The rearrangement joins TRBV18 to TRBJ2-5, with 13 bases fitting TRBD2. Input material: naive CD4+ T cells from blood. The CDR3 spells CASSPLTGTSGIRETQYF. DNA for the CDR3: TGTGCCAGCTCACCACTTACCGGGACTAGCGGGATTCGAGAGACCCAGTACTTC.